These 2 T cell receptor beta chains originate from one sample sequenced in a study of tumor-infiltrating lymphocytes in primary liver carcinoma. A constant-region primer served to make TCR beta cDNA from roughly 480 ng total RNA. Investigators got TCR beta libraries out of three nested multiplex PCR rounds, done with slightly modified ARM-PCR. The first two PCR rounds used TRBV1-TRBV30 primers with a Cbeta primer, approximately 10 cycles each. In TCRdb, the multiplex PCR reads were re-called with MiXCR into one record per CDR3 protein. The sample comprises 150,000 to 200,000 distinct CDR3 sequences, approximately 60% of which are singletons, and roughly 76% rests with the top ten. Unsorted whole blood yielded blood RNA, and germline DNA was extracted as well. Sample: peripheral blood. These receptors originate from a man in his forties or fifties with primary liver carcinoma and hepatitis B virus infection.

This rearrangement joins TRBV7-9 to TRBJ2-1, with 11 nucleotides matching TRBD2. Germline V gives CDR1 SEHNR, CDR2 FQNEAQ (reference sequence). V was clipped by 4 bases and J by 6 bases; unmatched bases: 11. The length of the CDR3 is 17 residues. The CDR3 protein is CASSSTKRGLAGNEQFF. The CDR3 DNA reads as TGTGCCAGCAGCTCGACAAAAAGAGGACTAGCGGGCAATGAGCAGTTCTTC.

Details on this clonotype: Given a much more abundant clone one base away, this may be a read error. The CDR3 ends on some other residue instead of the conserved phenylalanine or tryptophan, so this is likely a read error. V is TRBV29-1 and J is TRBJ2-2, with TRBD2 identical over 7 bases. This CDR3 spans 14 amino acids. V gave up 5 bases and J gave up 0 bases; unmatched junction bases: 3. Germline CDR1 is SQVTM and CDR2 is ANQGSEA. The DNA for the CDR3 is TGCAGCGTTCTCCTAGCGGCGAACACCGGGGAGCTGTTTCTT. Translation: CSVLLAANTGELFL.